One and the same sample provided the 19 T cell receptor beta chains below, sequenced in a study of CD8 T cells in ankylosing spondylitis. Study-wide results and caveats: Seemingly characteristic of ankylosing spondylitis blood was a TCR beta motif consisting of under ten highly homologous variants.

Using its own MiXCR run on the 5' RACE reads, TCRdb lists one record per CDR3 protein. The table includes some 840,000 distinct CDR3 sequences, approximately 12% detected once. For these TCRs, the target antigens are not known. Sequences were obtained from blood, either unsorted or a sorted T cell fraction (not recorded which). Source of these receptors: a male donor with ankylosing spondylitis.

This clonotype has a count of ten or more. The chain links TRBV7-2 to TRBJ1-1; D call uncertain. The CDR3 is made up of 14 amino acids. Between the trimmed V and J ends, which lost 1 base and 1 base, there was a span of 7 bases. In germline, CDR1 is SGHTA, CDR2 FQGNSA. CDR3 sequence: CASSLVGWNTEAFF. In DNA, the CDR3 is TGTGCCAGCAGCTTAGTTGGATGGAACACTGAAGCTTTCTTT.

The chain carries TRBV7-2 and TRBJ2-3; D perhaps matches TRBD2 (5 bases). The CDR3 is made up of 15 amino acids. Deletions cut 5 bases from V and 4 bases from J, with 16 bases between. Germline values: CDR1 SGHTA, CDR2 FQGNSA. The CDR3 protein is CASSPGLLTADTQYF. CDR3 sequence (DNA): TGTGCCAGCAGCCCTGGACTTCTCACCGCAGATACGCAGTATTTT.

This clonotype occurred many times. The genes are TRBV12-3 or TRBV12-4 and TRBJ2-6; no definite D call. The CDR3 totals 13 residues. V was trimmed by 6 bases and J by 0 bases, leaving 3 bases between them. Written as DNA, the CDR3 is TGTGCCAGCAGATACTCTGGGGCCAACGTCCTGACTTTC. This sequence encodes CASRYSGANVLTF.

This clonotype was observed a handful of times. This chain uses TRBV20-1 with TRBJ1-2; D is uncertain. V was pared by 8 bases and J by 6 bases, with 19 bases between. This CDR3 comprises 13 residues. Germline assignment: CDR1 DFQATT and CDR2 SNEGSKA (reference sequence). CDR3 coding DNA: TGCAGTTCCCATCCAGTGGGCGGAGATGGCTACACCTTC. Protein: CSSHPVGGDGYTF.

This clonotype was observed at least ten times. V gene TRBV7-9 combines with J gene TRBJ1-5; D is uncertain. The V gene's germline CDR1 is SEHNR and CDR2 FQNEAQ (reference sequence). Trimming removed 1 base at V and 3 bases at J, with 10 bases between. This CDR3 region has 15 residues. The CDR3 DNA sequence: TGTGCCAGCAGCTTAGACAGTAGGAACAATCAGCCCCAGCATTTT. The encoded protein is CASSLDSRNNQPQHF.

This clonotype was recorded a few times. CDR3 nucleotide sequence: TGTGCCAGCAGCTTAATTTCCATCTATGGCTACACCTTC. Amino acid sequence: CASSLISIYGYTF. This chain joins TRBV7-2 and TRBJ1-2; D uncertain. Germline V gives CDR1 SGHTA, CDR2 FQGNSA. V lost 2 bases to trimming and J lost 4 bases, with 8 bases between them. CDR3 length: 13 amino acids.

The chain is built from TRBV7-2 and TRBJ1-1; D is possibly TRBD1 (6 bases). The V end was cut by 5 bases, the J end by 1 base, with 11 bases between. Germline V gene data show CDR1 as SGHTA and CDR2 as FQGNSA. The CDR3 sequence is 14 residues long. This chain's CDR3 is CASSPDSSNTEAFF. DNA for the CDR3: TGTGCCAGCAGCCCGGACAGCTCGAACACTGAAGCTTTCTTT.

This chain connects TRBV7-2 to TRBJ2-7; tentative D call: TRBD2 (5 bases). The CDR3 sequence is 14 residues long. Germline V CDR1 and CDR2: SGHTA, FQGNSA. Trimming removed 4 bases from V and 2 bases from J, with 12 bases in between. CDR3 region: CASSSRLGAYEQYF. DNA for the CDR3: TGTGCCAGCAGCTCCCGGCTGGGAGCCTACGAGCAGTACTTC.

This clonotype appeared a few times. CDR3 amino acids: CATSRSPTGTYEQYF. CDR3 nucleotide sequence: TGTGCCACCAGCAGATCTCCGACAGGGACGTACGAGCAGTACTTC. The chain employs TRBV15 and TRBJ2-7; TRBD1 agrees at 7 bases. Per germline, CDR1 LNHNV and CDR2 YYDKDF (reference sequence). There are 15 residues in the CDR3. With 2 bases clipped from V and 4 bases from J, the junction kept 8 bases outside the gene matches.

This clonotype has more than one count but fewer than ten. The CDR3 DNA follows: TGCAGCGCCATGACAGGGGCCCTCCGGAGAGAGCAGTACTTC. Its translation: CSAMTGALRREQYF. The V and J genes are TRBV29-1 and TRBJ2-7, with 8 nucleotides matching TRBD1. Trimming took 7 bases from V and 7 from J; bases not matched to a gene: 15. The CDR3 is 14 residues long. Germline V gives CDR1 SQVTM, CDR2 ANQGSEA.

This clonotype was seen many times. The CDR3 region is CASSFAPANTGELFF. DNA of the CDR3: TGTGCCAGCAGCTTCGCACCTGCGAACACCGGGGAGCTGTTTTTT. This chain links TRBV11-1 with TRBJ2-2; D is unclear. This CDR3 contains 15 residues. With 3 bases removed from V and 0 bases from J, the gap between germline ends came to 8 bases. Germline CDR1 and CDR2: SGHAT and FQDESV (reference sequence).

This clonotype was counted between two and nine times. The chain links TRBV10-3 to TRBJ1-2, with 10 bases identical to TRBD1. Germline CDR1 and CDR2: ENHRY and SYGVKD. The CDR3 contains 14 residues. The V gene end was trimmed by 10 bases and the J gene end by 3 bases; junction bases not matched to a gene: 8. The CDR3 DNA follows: TGTGCCACGAAGGGACAGGGGTTGGACTATGGCTACACCTTC. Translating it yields CATKGQGLDYGYTF.

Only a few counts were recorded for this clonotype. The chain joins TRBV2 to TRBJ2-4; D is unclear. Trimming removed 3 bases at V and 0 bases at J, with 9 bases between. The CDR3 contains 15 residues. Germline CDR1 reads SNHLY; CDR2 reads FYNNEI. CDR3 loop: CASSEVVLAKNIQYF. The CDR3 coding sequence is TGTGCCAGCAGTGAGGTCGTCCTAGCCAAAAACATTCAGTACTTC. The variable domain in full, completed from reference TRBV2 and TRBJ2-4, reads EPEVTQTPSHQVTQMGQEVILRCVPISNHLYFYWYRQILGQKVEFLVSFYNNEISEKSEIFDDQFSVERPDGSNFTLKIRSTKLEDSAMYFCASSEVVLAKNIQYFGAGTRLSVL.

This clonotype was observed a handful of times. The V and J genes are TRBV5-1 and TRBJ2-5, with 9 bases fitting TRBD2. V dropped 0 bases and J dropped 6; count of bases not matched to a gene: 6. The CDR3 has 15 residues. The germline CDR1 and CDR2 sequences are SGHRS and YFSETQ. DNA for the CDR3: TGCGCCAGCAGCTTGGAATTAGCGGGGGCGAAGACCCAGTACTTC. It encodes CASSLELAGAKTQYF.

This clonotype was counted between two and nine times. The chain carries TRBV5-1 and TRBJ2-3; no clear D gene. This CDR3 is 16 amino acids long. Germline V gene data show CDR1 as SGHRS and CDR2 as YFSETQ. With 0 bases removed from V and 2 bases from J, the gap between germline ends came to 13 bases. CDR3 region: CASSLAVAHPTDTQYF. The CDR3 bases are TGCGCCAGCAGCTTGGCCGTAGCCCACCCCACAGATACGCAGTATTTT.

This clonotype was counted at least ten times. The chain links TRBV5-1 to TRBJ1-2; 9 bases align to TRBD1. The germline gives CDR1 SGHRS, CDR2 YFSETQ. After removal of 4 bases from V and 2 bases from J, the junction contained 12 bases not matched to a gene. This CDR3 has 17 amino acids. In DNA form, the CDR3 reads TGCGCCAGCAGCACCGAGGTGACAGGGGGAACGAACTATGGCTACACCTTC. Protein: CASSTEVTGGTNYGYTF.

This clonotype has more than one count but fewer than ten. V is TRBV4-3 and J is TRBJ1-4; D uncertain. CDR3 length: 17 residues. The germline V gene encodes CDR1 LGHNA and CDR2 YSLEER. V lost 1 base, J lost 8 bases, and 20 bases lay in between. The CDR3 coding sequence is TGCGCCAGCAGCCAAGTCCTCGGGGTAACGAGCAGCGAAAAACTGTTTTTT. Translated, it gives CASSQVLGVTSSEKLFF.

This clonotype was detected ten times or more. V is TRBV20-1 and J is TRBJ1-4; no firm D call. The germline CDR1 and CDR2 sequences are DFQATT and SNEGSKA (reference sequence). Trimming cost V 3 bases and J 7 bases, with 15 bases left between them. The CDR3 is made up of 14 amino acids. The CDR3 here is CSASGRSWTEKLFF. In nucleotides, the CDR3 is TGCAGTGCTAGTGGACGATCGTGGACTGAAAAACTGTTTTTT.

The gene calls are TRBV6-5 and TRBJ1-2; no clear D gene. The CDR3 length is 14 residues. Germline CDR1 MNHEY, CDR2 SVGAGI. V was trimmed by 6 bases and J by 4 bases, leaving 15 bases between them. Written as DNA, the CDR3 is TGTGCCAGCAGCTACGGCCGGTTCAGCTATGGCTACACCTTC. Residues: CASSYGRFSYGYTF.